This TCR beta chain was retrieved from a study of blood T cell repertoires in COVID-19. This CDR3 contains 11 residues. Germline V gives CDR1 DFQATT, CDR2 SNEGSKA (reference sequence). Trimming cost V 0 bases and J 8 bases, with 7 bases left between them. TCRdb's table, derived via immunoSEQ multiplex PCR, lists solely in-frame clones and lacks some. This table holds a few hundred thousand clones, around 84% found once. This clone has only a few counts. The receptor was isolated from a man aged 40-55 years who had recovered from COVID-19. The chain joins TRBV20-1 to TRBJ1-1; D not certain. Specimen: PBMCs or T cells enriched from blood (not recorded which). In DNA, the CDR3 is TGCAGTGCTAGAGATCTCCCCGAAGCTTTCTTT. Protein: CSARDLPEAFF.